Listed here are 22 T cell receptor beta chains from one sample, sequenced in a study of PD-1 blockade in classical Hodgkin lymphoma (dated by TCRdb to 2018 to 2021). Libraries were built with the immunoSEQ multiplex PCR assay. TCRdb retrieved this table from immuneACCESS and kept in-frame rearrangements only. Not all clones are present; in checked studies, unresolved V genes account for under half, and no reason is known for the remainder. The sample table lists 5,000 to 6,000 clones, approximately 80% of them with a count of one. Of the sample, under 13% is held by the ten largest clones. This specimen's time point label, interpreted: cycle 1 day 1 (C1D1), immediately before nivolumab initiation. Relapse after autologous stem cell transplantation had occurred in all trial patients, and cohorts A, B and C were distinguished by prior brentuximab vedotin exposure. Using a Miltenyi CD8+ T cell isolation kit, CD8+ T cells were purified from thawed PBMCs through magnetic negative selection.

The sample in question was CD8+ T cells from blood, obtained at baseline. These receptors all come from a human donor with classical Hodgkin lymphoma.

This chain uses TRBV7-9 with TRBJ1-1; 9 nucleotides line up with TRBD1. Germline CDR1 SEHNR, CDR2 FQNEAQ (reference sequence). CDR3 size: 12 residues. V lost 11 bases to trimming and J lost 8 bases; unmatched junction nucleotides: 9. The CDR3 bases are TGTGCCGGCAAGGGACAGGGAGGGGAAGCTTTCTTT. Its protein product is CAGKGQGGEAFF.

The chain employs TRBV6-1 and TRBJ1-1; D uncertain. Germline CDR1 reads MNHNS; CDR2 reads SASEGT. Trimming removed 2 bases at V and 1 base at J, with 11 bases between. The CDR3 runs to 15 residues. The CDR3 coding sequence is TGTGCCAGCAGTGAATCGGGAACACCGAACACTGAAGCTTTCTTT. As protein: CASSESGTPNTEAFF.

The chain has TRBV19 and TRBJ1-5; D remains unclear. The germline V and J ends were trimmed by 6 bases and 4 bases, with 10 bases remaining between them. Germline-derived CDR1 and CDR2 are LNHDA and SQIVND (reference sequence). The CDR3 has 13 residues. For the CDR3, the DNA is TGTGCCAGTAGCTCCCAAGGGAATCAGCCCCAGCATTTT. Translating gives CASSSQGNQPQHF.

The J gene is TRBJ2-7, the V gene TRBV5-1, with D perhaps matching TRBD2 (7 bases). Germline assignment: CDR1 SGHRS and CDR2 YFSETQ. V was pared by 1 base and J by 1 base, with 15 bases between. The CDR3 covers 16 residues. CDR3 loop: CASSLYSGEGSYEQYF. The CDR3 coding sequence is TGCGCCAGCAGCTTGTATTCAGGGGAGGGTTCCTACGAGCAGTACTTC.

This clone was found a few times. This chain uses TRBV2 with TRBJ1-1; TRBD1 is a possible D gene (5 bases). This CDR3 comprises 14 residues. Germline lookup yields CDR1 SNHLY and CDR2 FYNNEI. The CDR3 loop is CGYQNRYTNAEAFF. The CDR3 nucleotides read TGTGGATACCAGAACAGGTACACAAACGCTGAAGCTTTCTTT.

The chain carries TRBV4-3 and TRBJ1-1; D not certain. The CDR3 has 15 amino acids. Germline assignment: CDR1 LGHNA and CDR2 YSLEER. The V gene lost 0 bases and the J gene lost 1 base, with 9 bases spanning the gap. The CDR3 loop is CASSQDLAGNTEAFF. The CDR3 region has the DNA TGCGCCAGCAGCCAAGATTTGGCGGGGAACACTGAAGCTTTCTTT.

The genes are TRBV19 and TRBJ1-6; D is ambiguous. The CDR3 length is 12 residues. The germline gives CDR1 LNHDA, CDR2 SQIVND (reference sequence). The V gene lost 5 bases and the J gene lost 7 bases, with 6 bases spanning the gap. For the CDR3, the DNA is TGTGCCAGTAGTCTAGGGAATTCACCCCTCCACTTT. Its translation: CASSLGNSPLHF.

The chain employs TRBV9 and TRBJ2-1, with D possibly matching TRBD2 (6 bases). Between the trimmed V and J ends, which lost 3 bases and 5 bases, there was a span of 12 bases. The germline V gene encodes CDR1 SGDLS and CDR2 YYNGEE. This CDR3 is 14 amino acids long. The CDR3 here is CASSAGGSHNEQFF. DNA for the CDR3: TGTGCCAGCAGCGCCGGGGGTAGCCACAATGAGCAGTTCTTC.

This clone showed up just once. The V call is TRBV29-1, the J call TRBJ1-4; D gene ambiguous. This CDR3 contains 14 residues. Germline loops: CDR1 SQVTM, CDR2 ANQGSEA. Trimming removed 6 bases at V and 6 bases at J, with 17 bases between. The CDR3 nucleotides are TGCAGCGTGTCATTTCCCCAGCCTGATGAAAAACTGTTTTTT. Its translation is CSVSFPQPDEKLFF.

This clone was seen a single time. This chain connects TRBV28 to TRBJ2-5, with TRBD1 identical over 7 bases. The CDR3 runs to 16 residues. Germline-derived CDR1 and CDR2 are MDHEN and SYDVKM. The V segment lost 7 bases and the J segment 1 base; nucleotides outside the gene matches: 12. In nucleotides, the CDR3 is TGTGCCAGCAAGCAGGGGGTCAGACCGGGCCAAGAGACCCAGTACTTC. Encoded protein: CASKQGVRPGQETQYF.

The DNA for the CDR3 is TGCGCCAGCAGACGGAACACTGAAGCTTTCTTT. It encodes CASRRNTEAFF. J is TRBJ1-1 and V is TRBV4-1; D unclear. Per the germline V gene, CDR1 is MGHRA and CDR2 is YSYEKL. Trimming shortened V by 6 bases and J by 1 base, and 3 bases separated the two germline ends. This CDR3 has 11 amino acids.

The CDR3 DNA follows: TGCGCCAGCAGCCAAGATACCGGGAGGCGGGGAGAGACCCAGTACTTC. This codes for CASSQDTGRRGETQYF. V gene TRBV4-1 combines with J gene TRBJ2-5; 7 nucleotides agree with TRBD2. The CDR3 spans 16 residues. The V and J ends lost 0 bases and 4 bases, in that order; junction bases with no gene match: 8. Germline values: CDR1 MGHRA, CDR2 YSYEKL.

J is TRBJ2-7 and V is TRBV2; D may match TRBD1 or TRBD2 (5 bases each). V was cut by 2 bases and J by 2 bases, with 16 bases left in between. The CDR3 is 16 amino acids. Germline CDR1 SNHLY, CDR2 FYNNEI. CDR3: CASSEWWGTRPYEQYF. The CDR3 region has the DNA TGTGCCAGCAGTGAATGGTGGGGGACGAGACCCTACGAGCAGTACTTC.

The rearrangement uses TRBV4-3 and TRBJ1-1; D unresolved. Per germline, CDR1 LGHNA and CDR2 YSLEER. This CDR3 spans 17 amino acids. V was clipped by 0 bases and J by 2 bases, with 16 bases between them. CDR3 DNA sequence: TGCGCCAGCAGCCAAGAGGTTCTGCGGGAGGGCAACACTGAAGCTTTCTTT. Its translation is CASSQEVLREGNTEAFF.

This clone was seen once. The chain joins TRBV18 to TRBJ2-3; D is undetermined. V lost 3 bases, J lost 4 bases, and 8 bases lay in between. The CDR3 totals 13 residues. Germline CDR1 reads KGHSH; CDR2 reads LQKENI. The CDR3: CASSPNLADTQYF. As DNA, the CDR3 is TGTGCCAGCTCACCCAATCTCGCAGATACGCAGTATTTT.

The rearrangement links TRBV4-3 to TRBJ1-1; D not certain. The CDR3 has 12 amino acids. Germline-derived CDR1 and CDR2 are LGHNA and YSLEER. V was pared by 1 base and J by 2 bases, with 2 bases between. The DNA for the CDR3 is TGCGCCAGCAGCCAAGCTAACACTGAAGCTTTCTTT. Its translation is CASSQANTEAFF.

V is TRBV27 and J is TRBJ1-5; D is unresolved. The V and J ends lost 6 bases and 1 base respectively, with 10 bases between them. There are 14 residues in the CDR3. Germline assignment: CDR1 MNHEY and CDR2 SMNVEV (reference sequence). CDR3 nucleotide sequence: TGTGCCAGCAGCCCCTCGGGGAGCAATCAGCCCCAGCATTTT. It codes for CASSPSGSNQPQHF.

This chain uses TRBV4-1 with TRBJ2-1; 8 nucleotides line up with TRBD1. Germline CDR1 is MGHRA and CDR2 is YSYEKL. This CDR3 has 15 amino acids. Trimming cost V 2 bases and J 9 bases; bases outside gene matches: 9. The chain's CDR3 is CASSQQGAGLAEQFF. CDR3 DNA: TGCGCCAGCAGCCAACAGGGGGCGGGGTTGGCTGAGCAGTTCTTC.

Concerning this clone: This may come from a read error, since a much larger clone is one base off. The identical CDR3 is also encoded by other nucleotide sequences in the sample. This chain uses TRBV19 with TRBJ1-2; 9 bases are a match to TRBD1. The germline V gene has CDR1 LNHDA and CDR2 SQIVND (reference sequence). V was clipped by 10 bases and J by 8 bases; unmatched bases: 8. The CDR3 has 12 amino acids. The CDR3: CATQQGAYGYTF. CDR3 DNA sequence: TGTGCCACCCAACAGGGGGCCTACGGCTACACCTTC.

The chain uses TRBV27 and TRBJ1-1; no reliable D call. The CDR3 covers 13 residues. The V end lost 7 bases, the J end lost 0 bases, and 9 bases lay between the germline ends. Germline V gives CDR1 MNHEY, CDR2 SMNVEV (reference sequence). The CDR3 is CASTRDMNTEAFF. The CDR3 DNA sequence: TGTGCCAGCACTCGCGACATGAACACTGAAGCTTTCTTT.

This rearrangement joins TRBV14 to TRBJ2-5; no definite D call. Germline V lookup: CDR1 SGHDN, CDR2 FVKESK. V lost 1 base and J 5 bases, leaving 14 bases between the germline ends. CDR3 length: 15 residues. Here the CDR3 DNA reads TGTGCCAGCAGCCAAGGGGTAGGGCCCGAGGAGACCCAGTACTTC. It yields the protein CASSQGVGPEETQYF.

This chain uses TRBV4-3 with TRBJ1-2, with 7 bases that match TRBD1. The V and J ends lost 0 bases and 4 bases, in that order; junction bases with no gene match: 8. Germline loops: CDR1 LGHNA, CDR2 YSLEER. This CDR3 is built from 16 residues. CDR3 bases: TGCGCCAGCAGCCAAGACCCAGGACAGGCCATCTATGGCTACACCTTC. Protein sequence: CASSQDPGQAIYGYTF.